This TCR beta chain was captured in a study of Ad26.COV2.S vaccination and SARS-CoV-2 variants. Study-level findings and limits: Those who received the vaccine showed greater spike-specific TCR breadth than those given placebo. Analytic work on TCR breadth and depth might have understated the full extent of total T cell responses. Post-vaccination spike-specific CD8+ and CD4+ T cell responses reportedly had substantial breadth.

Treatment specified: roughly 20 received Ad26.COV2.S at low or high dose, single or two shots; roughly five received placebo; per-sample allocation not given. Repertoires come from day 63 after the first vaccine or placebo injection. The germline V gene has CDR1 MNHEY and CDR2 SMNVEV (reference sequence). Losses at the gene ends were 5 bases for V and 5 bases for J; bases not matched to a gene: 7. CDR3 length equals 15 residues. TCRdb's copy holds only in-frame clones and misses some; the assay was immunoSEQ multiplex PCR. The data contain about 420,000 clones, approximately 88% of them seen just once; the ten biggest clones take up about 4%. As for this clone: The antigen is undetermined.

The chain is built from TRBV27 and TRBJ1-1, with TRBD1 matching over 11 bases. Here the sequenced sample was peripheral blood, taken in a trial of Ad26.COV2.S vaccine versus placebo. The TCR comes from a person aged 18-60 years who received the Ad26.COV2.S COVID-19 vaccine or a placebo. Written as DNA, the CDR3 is TGTGCCAGCAGTCGGACAGGGGGCGCAGGAACTGAAGCTTTCTTT. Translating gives CASSRTGGAGTEAFF.